The 8 T cell receptor beta chains presented below share a single source sample, sequenced in a study of cytomegalovirus exposure and HLA in healthy donors. The PCR used 60 Vbeta and 13 Jbeta primers. Using immunoSEQ multiplex PCR, the repertoire was profiled, and TCRdb retains in-frame clones only, with some absent. The table has about 160,000 clones, approximately 80% seen once; the top ten hold about 13%. Sequencing input: PBMCs. The receptors derive from a woman aged 45-60 years in good health and CMV-seronegative.

The genes are TRBV5-6 and TRBJ2-7; 9 bases are shared with TRBD1. The germline gives CDR1 SGHDT, CDR2 YYEEEE. Germline trimming cut 3 bases from V and 6 bases from J; bases unmatched to any gene: 7. The CDR3 is made up of 14 amino acids. The CDR3 DNA sequence: TGTGCCAGCAGCTCAGGGACAGGGATCGGCGAGCAGTACTTC. Amino acids: CASSSGTGIGEQYF.

V and J are TRBV5-1 and TRBJ2-7; a possible D gene is TRBD1 (6 bases). This CDR3 spans 14 amino acids. The ends were cut back, 3 bases at V and 3 bases at J, with 13 bases in the middle. Germline V gene lookup returns CDR1 SGHRS and CDR2 YFSETQ. CDR3 bases: TGCGCCAGCAGCTCCCCAGGGGTAAGCTACGAGCAGTACTTC. Protein product: CASSSPGVSYEQYF.

This chain connects TRBV12-2 to TRBJ2-7; the D call TRBD1 from the table was never checked on the DNA. TRBV12-2 is given as a pseudogene. This CDR3 comprises 15 residues. The CDR3 loop reads CASRSPGPTSYEQYF. CDR3 nucleotides: TGTGCAAGTCGCTCCCCAGGCCCTACCTCCTACGAGCAGTACTTC.

This chain joins TRBV9 and TRBJ2-7, with a tentative D call TRBD1 (6 bases). Germline V gene data show CDR1 as SGDLS and CDR2 as YYNGEE. The CDR3 is 14 residues long. The ends were cut back, 0 bases at V and 3 bases at J, with 10 bases in the middle. CDR3 in amino acids: CASSVEGRGYEQYF. The CDR3 DNA follows: TGTGCCAGCAGCGTAGAAGGCAGGGGCTACGAGCAGTACTTC.

This chain links TRBV5-6 with TRBJ2-1, with 12 bases identical to TRBD2. The CDR3 has 18 amino acids. CDR1 is SGHDT and CDR2 is YYEEEE in the germline V gene. V was pared by 7 bases and J by 6 bases, with 17 bases of the junction left unmatched. The CDR3 region is CASWETGASGGVFNEQFF. CDR3 in DNA: TGTGCCAGCTGGGAGACGGGGGCTAGCGGGGGGGTCTTCAATGAGCAGTTCTTC.

V usage is TRBV2 and J usage is TRBJ2-2, with TRBD2 identical over 8 bases. Unmatched junction bases numbered 6, after V lost 2 bases and J lost 4 bases. The CDR3 runs 16 residues. Germline CDR1 is SNHLY and CDR2 is FYNNEI. DNA for the CDR3: TGTGCCAGCAGTGAAAGGTTTAGCGGGGCCACCGGGGAGCTGTTTTTT. This gives the protein CASSERFSGATGELFF. The whole variable domain, remainder taken from reference TRBV2 and TRBJ2-2, is EPEVTQTPSHQVTQMGQEVILRCVPISNHLYFYWYRQILGQKVEFLVSFYNNEISEKSEIFDDQFSVERPDGSNFTLKIRSTKLEDSAMYFCASSERFSGATGELFFGEGSRLTVL.

This rearrangement joins TRBV6-6 to TRBJ1-2; tentative D call: TRBD1 (6 bases). Germline values: CDR1 MNHNY, CDR2 SVGAGI (reference sequence). Trimming stripped 3 bases from V and 5 bases from J, with 16 bases between. This CDR3 is 15 amino acids long. The CDR3 loop reads CASSYGLWGRYGYTF. As DNA, the CDR3 is TGTGCCAGCAGTTATGGGCTCTGGGGGCGGTATGGCTACACCTTC.

The chain has TRBV5-6 and TRBJ1-5; maybe TRBD1 (5 bases). Germline CDR1 and CDR2: SGHDT and YYEEEE. The V and J ends lost 0 bases and 7 bases respectively, with 14 bases between them. The CDR3 totals 15 residues. The CDR3 nucleotides are TGTGCCAGCAGCTTGGCGGGCAGGGAGGAGCAGCCCCAGCATTTT. Protein product: CASSLAGREEQPQHF.